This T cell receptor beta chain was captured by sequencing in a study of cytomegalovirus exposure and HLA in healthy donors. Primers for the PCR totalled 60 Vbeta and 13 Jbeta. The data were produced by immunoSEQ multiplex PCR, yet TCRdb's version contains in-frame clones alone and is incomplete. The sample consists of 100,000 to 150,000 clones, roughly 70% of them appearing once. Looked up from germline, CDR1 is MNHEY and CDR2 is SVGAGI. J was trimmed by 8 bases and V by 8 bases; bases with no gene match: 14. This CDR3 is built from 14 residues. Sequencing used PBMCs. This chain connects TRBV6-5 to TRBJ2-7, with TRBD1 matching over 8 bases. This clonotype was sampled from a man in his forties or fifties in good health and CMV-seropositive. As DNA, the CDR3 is TGTGCCAGCTCGCCTGCCCCGGACAGGGCCAAGCAGTACTTC. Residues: CASSPAPDRAKQYF.